The sequence of this T cell receptor beta chain was determined in a study of T cell responses to AZD1222 COVID-19 vaccine. General study findings and limits: Unmutated variant regions are reportedly the target of nearly half of TCRs that are spike-specific. Sampled repertoires all dated from after the peak T cell response.

Per germline, CDR1 SEHNR and CDR2 FQNEAQ (reference sequence). The germline V and J ends were trimmed by 4 bases and 4 bases, with 8 bases remaining between them. The CDR3 length is 13 residues. Clones were sequenced by immunoSEQ multiplex PCR, and TCRdb holds only the in-frame ones, with some missing. The table lists 90,000 to 150,000 clones, 80% to 95% of them singletons. As concerns this clone: Its antigen remains unknown.

The origin of this receptor is an adult in good health. The sample consisted of peripheral blood, taken on day 0 of AZD1222 vaccination. The rearrangement joins TRBV7-9 to TRBJ1-5; D not resolved. CDR3 sequence reads: CASSYPGNQPQHF. As DNA, the CDR3 is TGTGCCAGCAGCTATCCTGGGAATCAGCCCCAGCATTTT.